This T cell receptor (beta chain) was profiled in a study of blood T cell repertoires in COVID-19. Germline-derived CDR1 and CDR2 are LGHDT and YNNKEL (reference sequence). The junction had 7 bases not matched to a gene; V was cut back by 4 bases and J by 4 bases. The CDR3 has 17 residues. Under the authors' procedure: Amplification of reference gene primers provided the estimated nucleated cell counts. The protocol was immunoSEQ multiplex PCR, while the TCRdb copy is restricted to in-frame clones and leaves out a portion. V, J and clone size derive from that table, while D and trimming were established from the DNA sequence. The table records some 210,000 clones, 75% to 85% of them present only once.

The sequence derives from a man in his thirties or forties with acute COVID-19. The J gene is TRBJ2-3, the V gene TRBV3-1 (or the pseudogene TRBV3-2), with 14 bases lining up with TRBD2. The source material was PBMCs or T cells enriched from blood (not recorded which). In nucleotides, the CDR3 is TGTGCCAGCAGCCGGACTAGCGGGGGGATCGGGGCAGATACGCAGTATTTT. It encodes CASSRTSGGIGADTQYF.